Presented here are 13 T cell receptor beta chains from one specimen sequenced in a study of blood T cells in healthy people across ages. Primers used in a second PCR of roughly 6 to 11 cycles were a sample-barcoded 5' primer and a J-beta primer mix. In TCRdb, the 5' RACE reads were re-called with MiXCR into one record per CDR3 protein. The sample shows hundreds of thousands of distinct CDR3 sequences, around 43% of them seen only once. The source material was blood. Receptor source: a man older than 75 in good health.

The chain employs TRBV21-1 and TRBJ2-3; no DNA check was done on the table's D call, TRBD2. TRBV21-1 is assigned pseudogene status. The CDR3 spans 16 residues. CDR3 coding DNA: TGTGCCAGCATTTCCGTGGGCGGGGGGCCTACAGATACGCAGTATTTT. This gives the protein CASISVGGGPTDTQYF.

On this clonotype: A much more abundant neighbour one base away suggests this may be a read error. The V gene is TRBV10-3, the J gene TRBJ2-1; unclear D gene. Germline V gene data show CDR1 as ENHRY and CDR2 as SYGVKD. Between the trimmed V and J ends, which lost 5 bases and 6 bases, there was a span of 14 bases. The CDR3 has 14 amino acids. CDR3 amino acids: CAISRVEQPNEQFF. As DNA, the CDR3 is TGTGCCATCAGTAGAGTGGAACAACCCAATGAGCAGTTCTTC.

The CDR3 sequence is CSAMRGYNEQFF. CDR3 nucleotides: TGCAGTGCCATGAGGGGATACAATGAGCAGTTCTTC. V gene TRBV20-1 combines with J gene TRBJ2-1; either TRBD1 or TRBD2 may supply D (5 bases each). Looked up from germline, CDR1 is DFQATT and CDR2 is SNEGSKA (reference sequence). V was shortened by 6 bases and J by 4 bases, with 10 bases between the two germline ends. The CDR3 covers 12 residues.

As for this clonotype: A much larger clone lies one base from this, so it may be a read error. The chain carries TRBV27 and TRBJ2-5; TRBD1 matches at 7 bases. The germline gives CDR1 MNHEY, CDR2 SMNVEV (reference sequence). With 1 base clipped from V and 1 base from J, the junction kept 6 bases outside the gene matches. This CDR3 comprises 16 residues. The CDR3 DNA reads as TGTGCCAGCAGTTTATTCGAACAGGGGTTCCAAGAGACCCAGTACTTC. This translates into CASSLFEQGFQETQYF.

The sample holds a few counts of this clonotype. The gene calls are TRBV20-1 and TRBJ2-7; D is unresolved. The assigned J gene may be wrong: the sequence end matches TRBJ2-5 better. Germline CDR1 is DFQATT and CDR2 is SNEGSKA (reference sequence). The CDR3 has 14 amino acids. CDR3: CSARDVWAGETQYF. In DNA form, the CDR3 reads TGCAGTGCTAGAGATGTGTGGGCCGGGGAGACCCAGTACTTC.

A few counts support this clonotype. This CDR3 reads CASTLSGGINTDTQYF. CDR3 nucleotide sequence: TGTGCCAGCACCCTCTCGGGGGGGATCAACACAGATACGCAGTATTTT. The gene calls are TRBV13 and TRBJ2-3; TRBD2 aligns across 8 bases. The V gene's germline CDR1 is PRHDT and CDR2 FYEKMQ (reference sequence). The CDR3 contains 16 residues. After removal of 7 bases from V and 2 bases from J, the junction contained 11 bases not matched to a gene.

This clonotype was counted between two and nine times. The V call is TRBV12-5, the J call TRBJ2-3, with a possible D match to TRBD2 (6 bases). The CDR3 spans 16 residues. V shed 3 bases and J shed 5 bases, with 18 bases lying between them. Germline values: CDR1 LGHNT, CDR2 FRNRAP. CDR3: CASGFEISGLQDTQYF. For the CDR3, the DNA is TGTGCTAGTGGTTTCGAGATATCGGGACTCCAAGATACGCAGTATTTT. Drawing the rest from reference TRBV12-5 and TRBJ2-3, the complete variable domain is DARVTQTPRHKVTEMGQEVTMRCQPILGHNTVFWYRQTMMQGLELLAYFRNRAPLDDSGMPKDRFSAEMPDATLATLKIQPSEPRDSAVYFCASGFEISGLQDTQYFGPGTRLTVL.

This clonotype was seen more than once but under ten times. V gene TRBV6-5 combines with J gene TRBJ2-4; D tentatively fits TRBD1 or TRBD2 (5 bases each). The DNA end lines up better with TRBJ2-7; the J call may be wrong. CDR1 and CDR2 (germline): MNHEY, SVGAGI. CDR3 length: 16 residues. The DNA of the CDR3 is TGTGCCAGCAGTAGGCTCGGGACCCGAATCCCCTACGAGCAGTACTTC. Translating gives CASSRLGTRIPYEQYF.

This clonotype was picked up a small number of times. CDR3 sequence (DNA): TGTGCCAGCAGCCAAGCCGGCCAGGGGTACAATGAGCAGTTCTTC. Translating gives CASSQAGQGYNEQFF. The V and J genes are TRBV4-2 and TRBJ2-1, with D possibly TRBD1 on 6 matching bases. Trimming left V 1 base short and J 4 bases short, with 11 bases between. This CDR3 comprises 15 residues. Germline CDR1 is LGHNA and CDR2 is YNFKEQ.

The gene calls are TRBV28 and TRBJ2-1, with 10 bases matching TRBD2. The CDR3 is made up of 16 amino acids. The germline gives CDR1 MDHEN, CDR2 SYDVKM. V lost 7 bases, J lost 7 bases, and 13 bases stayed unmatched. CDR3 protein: CASTNEASGRRNEQFF. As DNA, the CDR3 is TGTGCCAGCACCAATGAGGCTAGCGGGAGAAGGAATGAGCAGTTCTTC.

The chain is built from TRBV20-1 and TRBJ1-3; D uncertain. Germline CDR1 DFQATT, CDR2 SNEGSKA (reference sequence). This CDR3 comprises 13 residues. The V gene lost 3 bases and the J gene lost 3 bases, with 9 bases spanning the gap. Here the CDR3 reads CSARIGGGNTIYF. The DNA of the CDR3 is TGCAGTGCTAGGATAGGCGGTGGAAACACCATATATTTT.

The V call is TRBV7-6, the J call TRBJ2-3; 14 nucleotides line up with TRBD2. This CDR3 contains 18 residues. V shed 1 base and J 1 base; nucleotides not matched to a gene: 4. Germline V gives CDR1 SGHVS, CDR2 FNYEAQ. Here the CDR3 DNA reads TGTGCCAGCAGCTTAGGACTAGCGGGGGGGCTGCGCACAGATACGCAGTATTTT. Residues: CASSLGLAGGLRTDTQYF.

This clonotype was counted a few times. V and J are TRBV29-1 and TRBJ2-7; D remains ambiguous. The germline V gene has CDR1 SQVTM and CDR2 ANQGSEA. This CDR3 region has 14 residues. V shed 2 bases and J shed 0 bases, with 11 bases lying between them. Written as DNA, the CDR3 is TGCAGCGTTGAATGGGTGACCCACTCCTACGAGCAGTACTTC. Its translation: CSVEWVTHSYEQYF.